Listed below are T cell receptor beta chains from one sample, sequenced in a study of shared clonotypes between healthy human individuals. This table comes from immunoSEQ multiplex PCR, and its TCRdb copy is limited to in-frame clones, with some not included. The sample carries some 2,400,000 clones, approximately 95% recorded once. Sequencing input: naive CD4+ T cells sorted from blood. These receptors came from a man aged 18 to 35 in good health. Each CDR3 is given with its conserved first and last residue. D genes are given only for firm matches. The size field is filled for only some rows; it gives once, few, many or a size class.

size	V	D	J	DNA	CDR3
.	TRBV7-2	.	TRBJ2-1	TGTGCCAGCAGAACTGAGCATGGTCGTTTCAATGAGCAGTTCTTC	CASRTEHGRFNEQFF
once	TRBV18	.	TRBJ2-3	TGTGCCAGCTCACCACCCGGTTTGTGGGATACGCAGTATTTT	CASSPPGLWDTQYF
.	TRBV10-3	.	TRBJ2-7	TGTGCCATCAGTGAGCCCGGACGGGACTACGAGCAGTACTTC	CAISEPGRDYEQYF
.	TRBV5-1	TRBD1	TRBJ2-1	TGCGCCAGCAGCCTCCAGACGACAGGGGGCCCGTACAATGAGCAGTTCTTC	CASSLQTTGGPYNEQFF
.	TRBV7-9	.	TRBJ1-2	TGTGCCAGCAGCACACCGACAGTAGGCTACACCTTC	CASSTPTVGYTF
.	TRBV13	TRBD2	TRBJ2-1	TGTGCCAGTGACCTAGCGGGAGGGCCTAATGCCGAGCAGTTCTTC	CASDLAGGPNAEQFF
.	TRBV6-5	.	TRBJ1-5	TGTGCCAGCAGTTTTGGAGGGAACCTCGGCAATCAGCCCCAGCATTTT	CASSFGGNLGNQPQHF
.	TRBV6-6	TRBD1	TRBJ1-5	TGTGCCAGCAGTCGGGACAGGGCTCAGCCCCAGCATTTT	CASSRDRAQPQHF
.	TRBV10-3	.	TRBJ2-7	TGTGCCATCAGTTCCTCACCGGCGGGTCACGAGCAGTACTTC	CAISSSPAGHEQYF
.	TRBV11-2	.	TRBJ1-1	TGTGCCAGCAGCTTAAACCAGGGGAACACTGAAGCTTTCTTT	CASSLNQGNTEAFF
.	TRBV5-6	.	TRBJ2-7	TGTGCCAGCAGGGAGGGTGGACTCTCCTACGAGCAGTACTTC	CASREGGLSYEQYF
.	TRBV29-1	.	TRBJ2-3	TGCAGCGTTTCGGGACACCCAACCACAGATACGCAGTATTTT	CSVSGHPTTDTQYF
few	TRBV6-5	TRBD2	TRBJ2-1	TGTGCCAGCAGTTACGGGACTAGCGGGTACAATGAGCAGTTCTTC	CASSYGTSGYNEQFF
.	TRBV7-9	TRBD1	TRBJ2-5	TGTGCCAGCAGCTTACGACAGGGGGAGACCCAGTACTTC	CASSLRQGETQYF
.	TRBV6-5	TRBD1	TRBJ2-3	TGTGCCATCGGAAGGGGGCCAGATACGCAGTATTTT	CAIGRGPDTQYF
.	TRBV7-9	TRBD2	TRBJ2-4	TGTGCCAGCAGCTTAGTAGGCGGCGGGAGAGGGAACATTCAGTACTTC	CASSLVGGGRGNIQYF
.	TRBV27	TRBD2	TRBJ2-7	TGTGCCAGCAGCTTGGCGGGGGGCGACGAGCAGTACTTC	CASSLAGGDEQYF
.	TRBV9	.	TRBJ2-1	TGTGCCAGCAGCGTAGGCGTAGGGCTTGGGTCCTACAATGAGCAGTTCTTC	CASSVGVGLGSYNEQFF
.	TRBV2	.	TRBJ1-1	TGTGCCAGCATAGAAGGTTCGCACACCAACACTGAAGCTTTCTTT	CASIEGSHTNTEAFF
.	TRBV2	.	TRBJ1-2	TGTGCCAGCAGTGTCTCGGAGAACTATGGCTACACCTTC	CASSVSENYGYTF
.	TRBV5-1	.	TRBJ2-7	TGCGCCAGCAGCCCCAAGGAGGCCTACGAGCAGTACTTC	CASSPKEAYEQYF
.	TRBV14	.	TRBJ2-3	TGTGCCAGCAGCCGGGCGGGGCTAGATACGCAGTATTTT	CASSRAGLDTQYF